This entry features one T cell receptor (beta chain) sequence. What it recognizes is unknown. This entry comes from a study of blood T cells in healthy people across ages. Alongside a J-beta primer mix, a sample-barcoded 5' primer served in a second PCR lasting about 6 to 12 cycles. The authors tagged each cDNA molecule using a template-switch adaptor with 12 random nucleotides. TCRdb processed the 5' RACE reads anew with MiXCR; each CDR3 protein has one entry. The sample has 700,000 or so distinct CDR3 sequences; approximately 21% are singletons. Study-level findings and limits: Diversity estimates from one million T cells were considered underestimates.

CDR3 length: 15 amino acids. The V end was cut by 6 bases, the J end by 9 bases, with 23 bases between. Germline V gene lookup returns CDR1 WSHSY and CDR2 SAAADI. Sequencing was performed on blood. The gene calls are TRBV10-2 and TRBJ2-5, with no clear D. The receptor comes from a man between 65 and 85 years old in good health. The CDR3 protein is CASSVPTTVPGAQYF. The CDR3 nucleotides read TGCGCCAGCAGCGTACCCACGACGGTCCCTGGGGCCCAGTACTTC.